Sequencing of this T cell receptor beta chain was carried out in a study of blood T cell repertoires in COVID-19. Study information: Sites across the United States, Italy and Spain contributed samples from acute and convalescent COVID-19.

About this clone itself: Other nucleotide sequences in the sample specify the same CDR3.

CDR3 size: 15 residues. Trimming cost V 4 bases and J 1 base; bases outside gene matches: 4. CDR1 is SGHRS, CDR2 YFSETQ, per germline. Method: immunoSEQ multiplex PCR; TCRdb's copy keeps in-frame clones and lacks some. The sample holds 130,000 to 150,000 clones; 82% are singletons and the top ten take roughly 15%. V is TRBV5-1 and J is TRBJ2-5; TRBD1 matches at 10 bases. Sequenced material: peripheral blood. The TCR sequence derives from a human donor with acute or convalescent COVID-19. The donor label of this sample is uncertain. CDR3 sequence (DNA): TGCGCCAGCAGCCCGGACAGGGGGGTCCAAGAGACCCAGTACTTC. It specifies CASSPDRGVQETQYF.